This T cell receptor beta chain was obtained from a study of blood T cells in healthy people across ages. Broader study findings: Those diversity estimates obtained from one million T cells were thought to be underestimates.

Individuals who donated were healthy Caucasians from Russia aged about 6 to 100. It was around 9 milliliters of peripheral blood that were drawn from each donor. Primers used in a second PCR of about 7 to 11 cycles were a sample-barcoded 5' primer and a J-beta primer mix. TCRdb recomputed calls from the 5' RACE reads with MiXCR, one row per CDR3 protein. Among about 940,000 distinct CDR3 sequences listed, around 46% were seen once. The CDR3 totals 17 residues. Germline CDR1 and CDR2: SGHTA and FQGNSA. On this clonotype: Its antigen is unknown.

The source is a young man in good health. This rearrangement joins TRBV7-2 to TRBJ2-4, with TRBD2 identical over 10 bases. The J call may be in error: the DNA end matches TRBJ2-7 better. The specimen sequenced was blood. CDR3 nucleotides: TGTGCCAGCAGCTTAAAGTTTCTAGCGGGGGCCTGGGACGAGCAGTACTTC. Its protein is CASSLKFLAGAWDEQYF.